Each of the 30 T cell receptor beta chains below was sequenced from the same sample in a study of cytomegalovirus exposure and HLA in healthy donors. Generated by immunoSEQ multiplex PCR, the TCRdb table keeps only in-frame clones and is missing some. Among approximately 58,000 clones listed, over 85% were seen once. The specimen sequenced was PBMCs. The origin of the receptors is a woman aged 18 to 35 in good health and CMV-seropositive.

V is TRBV7-2 and J is TRBJ1-5; 7 nucleotides match TRBD1. With 5 bases clipped from V and 4 bases from J, the junction kept 5 bases outside the gene matches. Germline CDR1 reads SGHTA; CDR2 reads FQGNSA. The CDR3 consists of 14 residues. This CDR3 reads CASSVSQGNQPQHF. The CDR3 DNA is TGTGCCAGCAGCGTCTCACAGGGGAATCAGCCCCAGCATTTT.

This clone has just a few counts. V usage is TRBV20-1 and J usage is TRBJ1-1; D remains unclear. V was trimmed by 4 bases and J by 4 bases, leaving 7 bases between them. Germline V CDR1 and CDR2: DFQATT, SNEGSKA (reference sequence). The CDR3 sequence is 11 residues long. In nucleotides, the CDR3 is TGCAGTGCTAAACAAACCACTGAAGCTTTCTTT. Translated: CSAKQTTEAFF.

The gene calls are TRBV5-1 and TRBJ2-7; D unresolved. This CDR3 has 14 amino acids. V lost 3 bases and J lost 4, with 14 bases in between. Germline V lookup: CDR1 SGHRS, CDR2 YFSETQ. This CDR3 reads CASSSYQETYEQYF. CDR3 in DNA: TGCGCCAGCAGCTCATATCAGGAAACTTACGAGCAGTACTTC.

The chain carries TRBV7-9 and TRBJ1-4; possibly TRBD1 for D (5 bases). The V and J ends lost 5 bases and 8 bases respectively, with 24 bases between them. The CDR3 contains 17 residues. The V gene's germline CDR1 is SEHNR and CDR2 FQNEAQ (reference sequence). The DNA of the CDR3 is TGTGCCAGCAGCCAAGATTATTATTTGCAGGGAAACGAAAAACTGTTTTTT. Its translation: CASSQDYYLQGNEKLFF.

The chain is built from TRBV5-8 and TRBJ1-5; TRBD1 aligns across 8 bases. V gave up 1 base and J gave up 7 bases; unmatched junction bases: 7. Germline assignment: CDR1 SGHTS and CDR2 YDEGEE. The CDR3 loop spans 15 amino acids. This chain's CDR3 is CASSLSRQGIQPQHF. CDR3 nucleotides: TGTGCCAGCAGCTTGTCCCGACAGGGGATCCAGCCCCAGCATTTT.

The sample holds one count of this clone. V is TRBV4-2 and J is TRBJ2-1; D is unclear. The CDR3 is 17 residues long. Germline CDR1 reads LGHNA; CDR2 reads YNFKEQ. Trimming took off 0 bases at V and 0 bases at J, with 12 bases between the two ends. CDR3: CASSQEAEPSSYNEQFF. CDR3 sequence (DNA): TGTGCCAGCAGCCAAGAGGCGGAGCCCAGCTCCTACAATGAGCAGTTCTTC.

The chain couples TRBV28 to TRBJ1-2; 10 bases fit TRBD1. Losses at the gene ends were 6 bases for V and 4 bases for J; bases not matched to a gene: 14. Germline V lookup: CDR1 MDHEN, CDR2 SYDVKM. CDR3 length: 17 residues. The CDR3: CASSLLQPRTGGYGYTF. The CDR3 DNA reads TGTGCCAGCAGCTTACTTCAGCCTCGGACAGGGGGCTATGGCTACACCTTC.

V is TRBV2 and J is TRBJ2-1; maybe TRBD2 (6 bases). V lost 1 base to trimming and J lost 8 bases, with 21 bases between them. The CDR3 totals 17 residues. Germline loops: CDR1 SNHLY, CDR2 FYNNEI. The DNA of the CDR3 is TGTGCCAGCAGTGAAGGGAAGACTGGAGGGGTAAGGGATGAGCAGTTCTTC. Protein product: CASSEGKTGGVRDEQFF.

The chain combines TRBV6-5 with TRBJ2-3; perhaps TRBD2 as D (6 bases). Germline CDR1 MNHEY, CDR2 SVGAGI. This CDR3 has 12 residues. With 5 bases removed from V and 6 bases from J, the gap between germline ends came to 9 bases. CDR3 in DNA: TGTGCCAGCAGTGGTGGGGGGGATACGCAGTATTTT. As protein: CASSGGGDTQYF.

The chain couples TRBV27 to TRBJ2-1, with 8 nucleotides matching TRBD2. Trimming took 6 bases from V and 2 from J; bases not matched to a gene: 12. The CDR3 contains 17 residues. The germline CDR1 and CDR2 sequences are MNHEY and SMNVEV (reference sequence). CDR3 sequence reads: CASSFTLGGRTYNEQFF. Written as DNA, the CDR3 is TGTGCCAGCAGCTTCACGCTCGGCGGGAGGACCTACAATGAGCAGTTCTTC.

This chain joins TRBV15 and TRBJ2-7; the D is unclear. This CDR3 spans 14 amino acids. Trimming shortened V by 3 bases and J by 0 bases, and 9 bases separated the two germline ends. CDR1 is LNHNV and CDR2 is YYDKDF in the germline V gene (reference sequence). As DNA, the CDR3 is TGTGCCACCAGCAGCCGACAAGACTCCTACGAGCAGTACTTC. Amino acids: CATSSRQDSYEQYF.

This chain connects TRBV27 to TRBJ2-6; 8 nucleotides align to TRBD1. With V trimmed by 5 bases and J by 2 bases, 14 bases remained unmatched. The CDR3 is made up of 19 amino acids. Germline V CDR1 and CDR2: MNHEY, SMNVEV (reference sequence). The CDR3 nucleotides are TGTGCCAGCAGTCGCCCCGGACAGGGTGACCTCCCTGGGGCCAACGTCCTGACTTTC. Protein sequence: CASSRPGQGDLPGANVLTF.

This clone was seen just once. Other DNA sequences in this specimen translate into the identical CDR3. The chain is built from TRBV7-6 and TRBJ2-6, with D maybe TRBD1 (6 bases). The length of the CDR3 is 15 residues. Germline lookup yields CDR1 SGHVS and CDR2 FNYEAQ. Trimming shortened V by 4 bases and J by 2 bases, and 9 bases separated the two germline ends. CDR3 amino acids: CASSSTGAGANVLTF. The CDR3 DNA follows: TGTGCCAGCAGCTCGACAGGCGCTGGGGCCAACGTCCTGACTTTC.

The gene calls are TRBV5-8 and TRBJ2-7; 11 nucleotides line up with TRBD2. The CDR3 extends over 16 amino acids. The trim removed 1 base at V and 3 bases at J, leaving 6 bases unmatched. Germline CDR1 and CDR2: SGHTS and YDEGEE. The CDR3 is CASSLRLAGGDYEQYF. Here the CDR3 DNA reads TGTGCCAGCAGCTTGCGGCTAGCGGGGGGAGACTACGAGCAGTACTTC.

The chain recombines TRBV7-3 with TRBJ2-2; TRBD1 might be the D (5 bases). The germline V gene has CDR1 SGHTA and CDR2 FQGTGA. V was trimmed by 5 bases and J by 0 bases, leaving 13 bases between them. The CDR3 sequence is 16 residues long. CDR3 residues: CASSNLGATNTGELFF. The CDR3 DNA is TGTGCCAGCAGCAATCTAGGGGCTACGAACACCGGGGAGCTGTTTTTT.

The chain employs TRBV9 and TRBJ2-3; D unclear. V was trimmed by 0 bases and J by 0 bases, leaving 8 bases between them. Germline CDR1 is SGDLS and CDR2 is YYNGEE. The CDR3 runs 15 residues. CDR3 amino acids: CASSVAGSSTDTQYF. CDR3 DNA: TGTGCCAGCAGCGTAGCCGGTTCTAGCACAGATACGCAGTATTTT.

V usage is TRBV29-1 and J usage is TRBJ2-1, with 8 bases lining up with TRBD1. Germline values: CDR1 SQVTM, CDR2 ANQGSEA. The CDR3 is made up of 15 amino acids. Germline trimming cut 0 bases from V and 7 bases from J; bases unmatched to any gene: 8. CDR3 sequence (DNA): TGCAGCGTTGAAGAAAGCCAGGGGGCGGGGAATGAGCAGTTCTTC. Translation gives CSVEESQGAGNEQFF.

The chain carries TRBV28 and TRBJ2-3; D is undetermined. This CDR3 is 14 amino acids long. Trimming took off 5 bases at V and 5 bases at J, with 14 bases between the two ends. Germline V gene data show CDR1 as MDHEN and CDR2 as SYDVKM. The CDR3 sequence: CASSPWASGDTQYF. The CDR3 DNA sequence: TGTGCCAGCAGTCCCTGGGCCTCCGGAGATACGCAGTATTTT. The complete variable domain, with remaining parts taken from reference TRBV28 and TRBJ2-3, reads DVKVTQSSRYLVKRTGEKVFLECVQDMDHENMFWYRQDPGLGLRLIYFSYDVKMKEKGDIPEGYSVSREKKERFSLILESASTNQTSMYLCASSPWASGDTQYFGPGTRLTVL.

The chain has TRBV4-1 and TRBJ2-7; 9 nucleotides align to TRBD1. The CDR3 loop spans 15 amino acids. J gave up 7 bases and V 2 bases, and 9 bases lay outside the gene matches. Germline loops: CDR1 MGHRA, CDR2 YSYEKL. The DNA of the CDR3 is TGCGCCAGCAGCCAACCGGGACAGGGATTTCGAGAGCAGTACTTC. This translates into CASSQPGQGFREQYF.

The J gene is TRBJ1-2, the V gene TRBV10-3, with TRBD1 as a possible D gene (6 bases). With 11 bases removed from V and 2 bases from J, the gap between germline ends came to 15 bases. The CDR3 is 13 amino acids. From germline, CDR1 is ENHRY and CDR2 SYGVKD. CDR3 amino acids: CASRDMRNYGYTF. Here the CDR3 DNA reads TGTGCCTCCCGGGACATGCGGAACTATGGCTACACCTTC.

The rearrangement joins TRBV18 to TRBJ2-1; maybe TRBD1 (5 bases). Germline assignment: CDR1 KGHSH and CDR2 LQKENI. V was shortened by 0 bases and J by 9 bases, with 15 bases between the two germline ends. CDR3 length: 15 residues. In DNA, the CDR3 is TGTGCCAGCTCACCACCAGTCTCAGGGTTCGGTGAGCAGTTCTTC. It translates to CASSPPVSGFGEQFF.

The chain combines TRBV19 with TRBJ1-2; perhaps TRBD1 as D (5 bases). Per germline, CDR1 LNHDA and CDR2 SQIVND (reference sequence). V was clipped by 7 bases and J by 7 bases, with 10 bases between them. CDR3 length: 11 residues. DNA for the CDR3: TGTGCCAGTAACGACAGAGGTGGCTACACCTTC. Translated: CASNDRGGYTF.

This chain uses TRBV10-3 with TRBJ2-7; the match to TRBD2 covers 10 bases. The germline CDR1 and CDR2 sequences are ENHRY and SYGVKD. CDR3 length: 17 amino acids. The V gene end was trimmed by 6 bases and the J gene end by 0 bases; junction bases not matched to a gene: 11. The CDR3 bases are TGTGCCATCAGGCCAAGCTTAGGACTAGCGGACTCCTACGAGCAGTACTTC. It specifies CAIRPSLGLADSYEQYF.

This clone was seen just once. The chain couples TRBV14 to TRBJ2-2; 8 positions agree with TRBD2. Germline V gene lookup returns CDR1 SGHDN and CDR2 FVKESK. This CDR3 spans 15 amino acids. The V and J ends lost 1 base and 8 bases, in that order; junction bases with no gene match: 6. The CDR3 sequence is CASSQGSGRRGELFF. For the CDR3, the DNA is TGTGCCAGCAGCCAAGGCAGCGGGAGACGAGGGGAGCTGTTTTTT. Full variable domain (rest looked up from reference TRBV14 and TRBJ2-2): EAGVTQFPSHSVIEKGQTVTLRCDPISGHDNLYWYRRVMGKEIKFLLHFVKESKQDESGMPNNRFLAERTGGTYSTLKVQPAELEDSGVYFCASSQGSGRRGELFFGEGSRLTVL.

The chain recombines TRBV19 with TRBJ2-7, with D possibly TRBD2 on 5 matching bases. This CDR3 is built from 13 residues. The V end lost 3 bases, the J end lost 7 bases, and 13 bases lay between the germline ends. Germline assignment: CDR1 LNHDA and CDR2 SQIVND (reference sequence). The CDR3 DNA sequence: TGTGCCAGTAGTATTGTTGAGGGTCAGGAGCAGTACTTC. Translation gives CASSIVEGQEQYF.

The chain recombines TRBV4-2 with TRBJ2-3; the D is unclear. Germline V gene lookup returns CDR1 LGHNA and CDR2 YNFKEQ. V gave up 1 base and J gave up 2 bases, with 16 bases separating them. The CDR3 extends over 17 amino acids. Written as DNA, the CDR3 is TGTGCCAGCAGCCAAGGAGATAGAACAGTCACCACAGATACGCAGTATTTT. This translates into CASSQGDRTVTTDTQYF.

The chain has TRBV25-1 and TRBJ2-7, with 9 bases aligning to TRBD1. V was pared by 11 bases and J by 5 bases, with 10 bases of the junction left unmatched. The CDR3 spans 13 residues. Per the germline V gene, CDR1 is MGHDK and CDR2 is SYGVNS. CDR3 DNA sequence: TGTGCCGGACAATACAGGGGGCCCAACGAGCAGTACTTC. Translated, it gives CAGQYRGPNEQYF.

The V gene is TRBV7-6, the J gene TRBJ2-7; 9 nucleotides line up with TRBD1. With 0 bases clipped from V and 0 bases from J, the junction kept 3 bases outside the gene matches. CDR3 length: 16 amino acids. CDR1 is SGHVS and CDR2 is FNYEAQ in the germline V gene. The CDR3 loop reads CASSLARTGVSYEQYF. The CDR3 DNA reads as TGTGCCAGCAGCTTAGCTCGGACAGGGGTCTCCTACGAGCAGTACTTC.

The gene calls are TRBV4-3 and TRBJ1-3; no reliable D call. The V end lost 0 bases, the J end lost 4 bases, and 10 bases lay between the germline ends. Per germline, CDR1 LGHNA and CDR2 YSLEER. The CDR3 extends over 15 amino acids. CDR3 protein: CASSQDHQWGNTIYF. The DNA of the CDR3 is TGCGCCAGCAGCCAAGATCACCAGTGGGGAAACACCATATATTTT.

This chain joins TRBV27 and TRBJ2-2; D gene unclear. The ends were cut back, 5 bases at V and 5 bases at J, with 6 bases in the middle. CDR1 MNHEY and CDR2 SMNVEV come from the germline V gene (reference sequence). CDR3 length: 12 residues. CDR3 sequence (DNA): TGTGCCAGCAGTGTCCCGACCGGGGAGCTGTTTTTT. It encodes CASSVPTGELFF.